Listed here is a single T cell receptor beta chain. Its antigen remains unknown. The CDR3 spans 15 residues. CDR1 is MNHEY, CDR2 SVGAGI, per germline. V dropped 7 bases and J dropped 1; count of bases not matched to a gene: 7. These data are taken from a study of TIL therapy for anti-PD-1-resistant metastatic lung cancer. As for the study in general: Tumor harvest preceded PD-1/PD-L1 blockade, followed by nivolumab treatment. Tumors had a median PD-L1 proportion score of approximately 6%.

Overall study results and limits: Infused TIL clonotypes partially replaced the baseline blood repertoire, then decayed over months.

Described time point: pre-treatment sample, taken before nivolumab and TIL therapy. The immunoSEQ assay was v3. Sequencing depth was 1.9 million or so read pairs for survey level, roughly 4.5-6.5 million for deep. Clones were sequenced by immunoSEQ multiplex PCR, and TCRdb holds only the in-frame ones, with some missing. In the table there are some 57,000 clones, about nine tenths of which are singletons. This specimen was blood, taken at baseline. This clonotype was sampled from a person between 25 and 80 years old with non-small cell lung cancer. The chain employs TRBV6-5 and TRBJ1-1; 9 bases align to TRBD1. The CDR3 is CASNAQGAGNTEAFF. CDR3 DNA sequence: TGTGCCAGCAATGCACAGGGGGCTGGGAACACTGAAGCTTTCTTT.